Detailed here is one TCR beta chain. This clone was detected only a few times. Its recognized antigen is unknown. At one end the junction does not follow the germline gene, possibly because of a read error. From the cysteine through the phenylalanine, the CDR3 covers 13 amino acids. Of the read, only the CDR3 DNA is kept; its 39 bases are in frame from base 1. From the germline V gene (reference sequence), CDR1 is SSHAT and CDR2 is FNYEAQ. The sample originates from a study of beta chain features in type 1 diabetes (dated by TCRdb to 2017 to 2018). In the study overall: Mean age, gender distribution, total cell number and subset yield were not different between patients and healthy donors. A total of about 100,000,000 sorted cells were examined across all samples, and RNA yield correlated strongly with the number of cells per subset. In the study, recently diagnosed type 1 diabetes patients and matched healthy donors were compared on the TCRB repertoires of their sorted circulating CD4+ T cell subsets. Regulatory and stem cell-like memory subsets were obtained from only 8 patients and roughly 8 healthy donors, while naive and central memory subsets were obtained from all 30 or so donors. What the work shows at the level of the full study, not this receptor alone: In all four CD4+ subsets, TCRB CDR3 length was moderately but significantly shorter in type 1 diabetes patients. Fewer insertions and more nucleotide deletions at VDJ recombination sites were observed in patients with type 1 diabetes, implying thymic rearrangement abnormalities. Because small numbers of individuals were included in the HLA sub-analyses, any influence of HLA type on TCRB rearrangement was left unresolved. Because cDNA rather than genomic DNA was sequenced, highly expressing activated cells could have been over-represented, although no difference in activation and CD3 levels was found between groups. Naive, central memory and regulatory TCRB repertoires appeared to be more similar among patients than among healthy donors. PCR might favor shorter templates, but patient and control samples were amplified and corrected together, so any skew would affect both groups equally.

The High Capacity cDNA Reverse Transcription Kit was used to reverse transcribe all of the isolated RNA, meaning that expressed TCRB transcripts were what got sequenced. Deep immunoSEQ sequencing was applied to naive, central memory and regulatory T cell samples, giving an average of about 3.57 million total reads per sample. After sorted cells were lysed in RLT buffer, RNA was extracted with DNase-treated RNeasy Micro or Mini kits, with the choice depending on cell number. Each cell subset was processed on its own to prevent cross-contamination, while patient and healthy donor samples were processed together. TCRB sequences were amplified from cDNA with the immunoSEQ multiplex PCR, producing 87-bp fragments spanning the CDR3 region. Amplicons were sequenced on the Illumina HiSeq platform. In the authors' own workflow: PCR bias was corrected computationally using synthetic template baselines, and reads within Hamming distance 2 were collapsed, with unmergeable singletons discarded. By aligning reads against IMGT, V, D and J genes, CDR3 length, and insertions or deletions at six rearrangement sites were assigned. Clonotype counts were normalized to sorted cell number within each subset before computing true diversity and Gini coefficients with the tcR R package. Repertoire sharing was quantified using the overlap coefficient calculated on TCRB nucleotide sequences. TCRdb retrieved this table from immuneACCESS and kept in-frame rearrangements only. Not all clones are present; in checked studies, unresolved V genes account for under half, and no reason is known for the remainder. D and trimming were read from the DNA, whereas the V and J calls and clone size are those reported in that table. The sample yields around 300,000 clones; 14% were counted once. More than 6.5% of the sample goes to the ten largest clones.

From each donor, a single peripheral blood sample of about 110 mL on average was drawn into heparinised tubes. Naive, central memory, regulatory and stem cell-like memory CD4+ T cells were sorted on a BD FACSAria II using a panel including CD45RO, CCR7, CD25, CD127, CD95 and CD27. All sorted populations exceeded 95% purity. PBMCs were isolated immediately by Lymphoprep density gradient centrifugation and stained directly without culture. To minimize batch effects, samples were stained and sorted in pairs, one healthy donor with one patient per experiment. The TCR originated in a man in his thirties or forties in good health. Sequencing was carried out using central memory CD4+ T cells from blood. This receptor chain uses TRBV7-7 and TRBJ2-1, with no confidently assigned D gene. The CDR3 has the sequence CASSFPGSNEQFF. The DNA sequence follows: TGTGCTAGCAGCTTTCCCGGCAGTAATGAGCAGTTCTTC.